The 18 T cell receptor beta chains below all came from one sample that was sequenced in a study of T cell repertoires in cytomegalovirus infection. TCRdb reprocessed the reads via MiXCR and lists one record per CDR3 protein. This sample carries about 310,000 distinct CDR3 sequences, around 10% of them seen once, and the ten largest clones take approximately 2.4%. The sequenced material came from PBMCs. The receptors were sampled from a human donor in good health (CMV status not recorded). Some clones in this sample may be carry-over from other donors' samples.

This clonotype came up a few times. The rearrangement links TRBV7-3 to TRBJ2-5, with D perhaps given as TRBD1 or TRBD2 (6 bases each). The V end lost 5 bases, the J end lost 5 bases, and 15 bases lay between the germline ends. The CDR3 totals 14 residues. Germline CDR1 reads SGHTA; CDR2 reads FQGTGA. The CDR3 reads CASSLMGGSETQYF. In nucleotides, the CDR3 is TGTGCCAGCAGCCTCATGGGGGGCAGTGAGACCCAGTACTTC.

The chain combines TRBV29-1 with TRBJ2-2, with D perhaps TRBD1 or TRBD2 (5 bases each). The CDR3 is 12 amino acids. Trimming pared 6 bases from V and 7 bases from J, leaving 12 bases between. Germline-derived CDR1 and CDR2 are SQVTM and ANQGSEA. The CDR3 DNA reads TGCAGCGTGGAACGAGGGGACGGGGAGCTGTTTTTT. Translating it yields CSVERGDGELFF.

This clonotype was seen only a few times. The chain employs TRBV5-6 and TRBJ2-6; perhaps TRBD1 as D (6 bases). The CDR3 covers 15 residues. From germline, CDR1 is SGHDT and CDR2 YYEEEE. Trimming stripped 2 bases from V and 4 bases from J, with 10 bases between. The CDR3 loop is CASSFTGTGANVLTF. CDR3 nucleotides: TGTGCCAGCAGCTTTACAGGGACCGGGGCCAACGTCCTGACTTTC.

This clonotype was counted many times. The V gene is TRBV6-2 or TRBV6-3, the J gene TRBJ1-5; TRBD1 matches at 9 bases. The CDR3 covers 14 residues. Germline assignment: CDR1 MNHEY and CDR2 SVGEGT. With 6 bases clipped from V and 6 bases from J, the junction kept 6 bases outside the gene matches. The DNA of the CDR3 is TGTGCCAGCAGAACACAGGGGGCGGGTCAGCCCCAGCATTTT. This translates into CASRTQGAGQPQHF.

This clonotype turned up a few times. The chain has TRBV20-1 and TRBJ1-4; maybe TRBD1 (5 bases). This CDR3 spans 12 amino acids. V lost 6 bases and J 11 bases, leaving 16 bases between the germline ends. Germline V gives CDR1 DFQATT, CDR2 SNEGSKA (reference sequence). The CDR3 loop reads CSANQGTPKLFF. The CDR3 region has the DNA TGCAGTGCCAATCAGGGCACCCCTAAACTGTTTTTT.

The chain uses TRBV5-1 and TRBJ2-1; D may be TRBD1 (5 bases). The CDR3 loop spans 12 amino acids. Trimming removed 4 bases at V and 10 bases at J, with 12 bases between. Per germline, CDR1 SGHRS and CDR2 YFSETQ. The CDR3 DNA is TGCGCCAGCAGCGAGACAGAAATCGAGCAGTTCTTC. Protein sequence: CASSETEIEQFF.

At least ten counts were recorded for this clonotype. The CDR3 DNA is TGTGCCAGTAGTATAGGCGGCAGGGGCAATCAGCCCCAGCATTTT. Protein: CASSIGGRGNQPQHF. The chain employs TRBV19 and TRBJ1-5, with D tentatively TRBD1 (5 bases). The CDR3 length is 15 residues. V shed 1 base and J shed 2 bases, with 9 bases lying between them. Looked up from germline, CDR1 is LNHDA and CDR2 is SQIVND (reference sequence).

J is TRBJ2-3 and V is TRBV30; the match to TRBD1 covers 8 bases. Germline loops: CDR1 GTSNPN, CDR2 SVGIG (reference sequence). V dropped 2 bases and J dropped 3; count of bases not matched to a gene: 10. The CDR3 totals 16 residues. DNA of the CDR3: TGTGCCTGGAGTCTGGACAGGGAATCGTTGACAGATACGCAGTATTTT. It codes for CAWSLDRESLTDTQYF.

In this sample, this clonotype turned up many times. This rearrangement joins TRBV6-8 to TRBJ2-1; D is perhaps TRBD2 (5 bases). The CDR3 is 15 amino acids. CDR1 MNHGY and CDR2 SAAAGT come from the germline V gene. V was cut by 1 base and J by 5 bases, with 12 bases left in between. CDR3 DNA sequence: TGTGCCAGCAGTTACTACGCGGGTGTAAACAATGAGCAGTTCTTC. Protein: CASSYYAGVNNEQFF.

In this sample, this clonotype turned up a few times. This sequence joins TRBV20-1 and TRBJ2-3, with 7 positions matching TRBD2. Germline V gives CDR1 DFQATT, CDR2 SNEGSKA (reference sequence). This CDR3 contains 14 residues. Unmatched junction bases numbered 7, after V lost 1 base and J lost 6 bases. DNA of the CDR3: TGCAGTGCTAGAGTGCCGGGGGGTATTGATACGCAGTATTTT. Translating it yields CSARVPGGIDTQYF.

This clonotype was counted at least ten times. The gene calls are TRBV12-3 or TRBV12-4 and TRBJ2-1; 11 bases align to TRBD2. This CDR3 comprises 19 residues. The ends lost 6 bases at V and 1 base at J; junction bases unmatched: 14. Here the CDR3 reads CASREMVYPSGGSYNEQFF. In nucleotides, the CDR3 is TGTGCCAGCAGGGAGATGGTCTACCCTAGCGGGGGGTCCTACAATGAGCAGTTCTTC.

Many counts were recorded for this clonotype. The J gene is TRBJ2-7, the V gene TRBV11-1; 7 bases map to TRBD2. The CDR3 is 13 amino acids. V lost 3 bases to trimming and J lost 7 bases; unmatched junction nucleotides: 6. Germline values: CDR1 SGHAT, CDR2 FQDESV (reference sequence). The CDR3 sequence: CASSFGGSWEQYV. CDR3 sequence (DNA): TGTGCCAGCAGCTTCGGGGGGTCGTGGGAGCAGTACGTC.

The table lists this clonotype with many counts. CDR3 nucleotides: TGTGCCAGCAGTGCGGGCTTAAAACTGTTTTTT. It codes for CASSAGLKLFF. The V and J genes are TRBV28 and TRBJ1-4; D is unresolved. The ends were cut back, 5 bases at V and 10 bases at J, with 8 bases in the middle. Germline loops: CDR1 MDHEN, CDR2 SYDVKM. The CDR3 has 11 residues.

In this sample, this clonotype turned up many times. This chain uses TRBV6-1 with TRBJ2-2; D is unclear. The CDR3 has 12 residues. V was pared by 10 bases and J by 5 bases, with 11 bases between. Germline CDR1 is MNHNS and CDR2 is SASEGT. The CDR3: CAISPGTGELFF. The CDR3 region has the DNA TGTGCCATCTCCCCCGGGACCGGGGAGCTGTTTTTT.

At least ten counts were recorded for this clonotype. The chain carries TRBV29-1 and TRBJ1-1, with D possibly being TRBD1 (5 bases). The CDR3 is 13 residues long. Germline loops: CDR1 SQVTM, CDR2 ANQGSEA. Trimming removed 2 bases from V and 4 bases from J, with 11 bases in between. The CDR3 sequence: CSVEIQEGTEAFF. CDR3 sequence (DNA): TGCAGCGTTGAAATACAGGAAGGCACTGAAGCTTTCTTT.

The J gene is TRBJ1-2, the V gene TRBV6-2 or TRBV6-3, with D perhaps TRBD1 (5 bases). The CDR3 totals 12 residues. V lost 4 bases and J lost 7, with 10 bases in between. Germline V lookup: CDR1 MNHEY, CDR2 SVGEGT. CDR3 coding DNA: TGTGCCAGCAGTTTACAGGACCCTGGCTACACCTTC. Protein product: CASSLQDPGYTF.

This clonotype was seen many times. The chain is built from TRBV7-6 and TRBJ1-1; the D is unclear. CDR1 SGHVS and CDR2 FNYEAQ come from the germline V gene. The CDR3 is 13 residues long. Trimming took off 0 bases at V and 7 bases at J, with 9 bases between the two ends. The CDR3 sequence is CASSLAEQFEAFF. The CDR3 DNA is TGTGCCAGCAGCTTAGCGGAACAGTTTGAAGCTTTCTTT.

V and J are TRBV11-1 and TRBJ1-1; tentative D call: TRBD1 (5 bases). Germline CDR1 and CDR2: SGHAT and FQDESV (reference sequence). The CDR3 is made up of 12 amino acids. Trimming left V 1 base short and J 10 bases short, with 10 bases between. The CDR3 protein is CASSLGTGLAFF. Here the CDR3 DNA reads TGTGCCAGCAGCTTAGGTACAGGACTAGCTTTCTTT.